This T cell receptor beta chain was sequenced for a study of cytomegalovirus exposure and HLA in healthy donors. Findings of the study overall: Three of the chains that were CMV-associated were confirmed in vitro to be specific for CMV antigens. A cluster of highly shared sequence variants was likely a sequencing artifact. From TCR beta sequences, most subjects' HLA-A and HLA-B alleles were reportedly predicted accurately. Equally common other TCR beta chains were less clonally expanded than HLA-associated ones, a later analysis found.

The primer mix had 60 Vbeta and 13 Jbeta primers. The protocol was immunoSEQ multiplex PCR, while the TCRdb copy is restricted to in-frame clones and leaves out a portion. The table includes about 120,000 clones, 77% detected once. A remark on this clone: The antigen is not known.

Sequenced input: PBMCs. The TCR originated in a male donor in good health and CMV-seropositive.

The CDR3 sequence is CASSVRGTQYF. Written as DNA, the CDR3 is TGTGCCAGCAGTGTCCGGGGGACCCAGTACTTC. V is TRBV27 and J is TRBJ2-5, with a tentative D call TRBD2 (5 bases). V dropped 5 bases and J dropped 7 bases, with 8 bases sitting between them. Per the germline V gene, CDR1 is MNHEY and CDR2 is SMNVEV (reference sequence). CDR3 size: 11 residues.